The clone carrying this T cell receptor beta chain occurred a few times. The germline V and J ends were trimmed by 4 bases and 3 bases, with 11 bases remaining between them. Germline lookup yields CDR1 SGDLS and CDR2 YYNGEE. CDR3 length equals 14 residues. This sample is part of a study of shared clonotypes between healthy human individuals. TCRdb's table, derived via immunoSEQ multiplex PCR, lists solely in-frame clones and lacks some. The table shows around 2.1 million clones, with about 93% occurring only once. Positive CCR7 selection of CD45RO-negative cells yielded the naive CD8 cells, and terminally differentiated effector memory CD45RA+ cells were excluded. The donor cohort consisted entirely of Caucasian adults residing in Nashville, Tennessee.

The chain recombines TRBV9 with TRBJ2-1; no clear D. The material sequenced was naive CD8+ T cells from PBMCs. This receptor was obtained from a man aged 18 to 35 in good health. Some clones in this sample may be carry-over from other donors' samples. CDR3 bases: TGTGCCAGCAGCCGCTCTGCCCACTACAATGAGCAGTTCTTC. Its translation is CASSRSAHYNEQFF.